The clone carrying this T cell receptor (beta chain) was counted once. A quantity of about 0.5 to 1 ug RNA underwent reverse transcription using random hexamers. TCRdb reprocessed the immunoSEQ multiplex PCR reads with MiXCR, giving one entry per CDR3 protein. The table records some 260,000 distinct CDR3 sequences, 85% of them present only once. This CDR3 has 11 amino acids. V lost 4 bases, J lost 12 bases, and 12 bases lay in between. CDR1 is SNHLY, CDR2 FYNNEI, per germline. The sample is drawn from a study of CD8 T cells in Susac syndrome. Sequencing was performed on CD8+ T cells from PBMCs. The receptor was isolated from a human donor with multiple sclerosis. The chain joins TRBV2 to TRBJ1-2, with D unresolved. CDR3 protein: CASSGGTVHTF. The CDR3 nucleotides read TGTGCCAGCAGTGGAGGTACGGTGCACACCTTC.